This T cell receptor (beta chain) originates from a study of regulatory T cells in long-lasting Graves disease. General study results and limits: Favored gene segments in persistent disease were TRBV28, TRBJ1-2 and TRBJ2-5. Peripheral blood was the sole material, not thyroid tissue.

Of note for this clonotype: Its target is not known. Being one base from a much bigger clone, this may be a read error. The conserved phenylalanine or tryptophan is not found at the CDR3 terminus, so this likely reflects a read error.

Trimming removed 6 bases at V and 3 bases at J, with 14 bases between. There are 14 residues in the CDR3. Germline lookup yields CDR1 KGHSH and CDR2 LQKENI. Through Arm-PCR of CDR3 regions and iRepertoire HTBI primers, TCR beta libraries were built. In TCRdb, the multiplex PCR reads were re-called with MiXCR into one record per CDR3 protein. The repertoire holds around 500,000 distinct CDR3 sequences, around 11% seen once, with about 8.3% in the top ten. The time point here: newly diagnosed GD, antithyroid drugs for less than 3 months. Following extraction of RNA from PBMCs, that RNA was used to make the TCR library. In addition, the sample was reused for a study of T cells in Graves' hyperthyroidism and ophthalmopathy.

The chain employs TRBV18 and TRBJ2-5, with D perhaps TRBD1 or TRBD2 (7 bases each). The receptor was derived from a woman aged 25 to 39 with Graves disease. The sample in question was peripheral blood mononuclear cells (PBMCs), obtained at new diagnosis, from a patient treated with antithyroid drugs. CDR3 region: CASSRGGLKETQYL. CDR3 bases: TGTGCCAGCTCCAGGGGGGGCCTTAAAGAGACCCAGTACCTC.